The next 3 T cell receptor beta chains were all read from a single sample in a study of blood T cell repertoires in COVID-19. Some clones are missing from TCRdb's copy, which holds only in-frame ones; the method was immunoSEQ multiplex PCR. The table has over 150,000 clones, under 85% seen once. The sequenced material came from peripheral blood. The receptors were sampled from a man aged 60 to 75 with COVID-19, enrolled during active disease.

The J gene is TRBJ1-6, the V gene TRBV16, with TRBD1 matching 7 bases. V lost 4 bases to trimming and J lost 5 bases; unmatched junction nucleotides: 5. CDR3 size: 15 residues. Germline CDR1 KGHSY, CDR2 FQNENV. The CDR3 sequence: CASSLTGTDNSPLHF. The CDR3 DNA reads TGTGCCAGCAGCCTCACCGGGACAGATAATTCACCCCTCCACTTT.

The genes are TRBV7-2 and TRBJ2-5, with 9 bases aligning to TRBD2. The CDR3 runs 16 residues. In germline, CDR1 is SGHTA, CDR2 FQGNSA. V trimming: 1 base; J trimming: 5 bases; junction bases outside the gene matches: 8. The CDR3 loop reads CASSLEWRGGRETQYF. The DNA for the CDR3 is TGTGCCAGCAGCTTAGAGTGGCGGGGGGGCCGTGAGACCCAGTACTTC.

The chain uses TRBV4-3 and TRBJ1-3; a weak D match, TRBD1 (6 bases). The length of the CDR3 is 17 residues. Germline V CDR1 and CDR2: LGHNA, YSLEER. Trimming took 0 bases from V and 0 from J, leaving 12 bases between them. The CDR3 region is CASSQEAGHLSGNTIYF. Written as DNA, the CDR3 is TGCGCCAGCAGCCAAGAAGCGGGACACCTCTCTGGAAACACCATATATTTT.